This T cell receptor (beta chain) is drawn from a study of shared clonotypes between healthy human individuals. Around 200 ng DNA, around 30,000 T cell genomes, went into each sorted-subset replicate PCR. Sequencing was performed with immunoSEQ multiplex PCR; in TCRdb, only in-frame clones are kept and a portion is missing. Found here are about 1.1 million clones, roughly 80% of them singletons; the top ten hold 0.89%. This receptor was obtained from a man younger than 30 in good health. Some clones in this sample may be carry-over from other donors' samples. The sequenced material came from memory CD4+ T cells from PBMCs. The subset here: CD45RA-negative fraction.

The CDR3: CASSENSDNEQFF. Written as DNA, the CDR3 is TGCGCCAGCAGTGAGAACAGCGACAATGAGCAGTTCTTC. The chain is built from TRBV10-1 and TRBJ2-1, with D unresolved. The CDR3 loop spans 13 amino acids. V lost 2 bases, J lost 5 bases, and 7 bases lay in between. Germline assignment: CDR1 WNHNN and CDR2 SYGVQD (reference sequence).